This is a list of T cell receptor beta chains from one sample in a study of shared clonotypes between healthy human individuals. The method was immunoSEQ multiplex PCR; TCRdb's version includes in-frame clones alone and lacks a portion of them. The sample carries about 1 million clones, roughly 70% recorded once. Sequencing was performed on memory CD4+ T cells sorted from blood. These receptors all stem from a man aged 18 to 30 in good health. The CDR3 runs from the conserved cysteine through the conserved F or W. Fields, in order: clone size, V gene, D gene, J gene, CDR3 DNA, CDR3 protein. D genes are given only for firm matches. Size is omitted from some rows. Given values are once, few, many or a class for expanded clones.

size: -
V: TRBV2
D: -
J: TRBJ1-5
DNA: TGTGCCAGCAGCCTGAGGGGGGGCAATCAGCCCCAGCATTTT
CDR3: CASSLRGGNQPQHF

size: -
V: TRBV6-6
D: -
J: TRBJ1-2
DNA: TGTGCCAGCGTCGTGGCGGACGCAGGATCCTATGGCTACACCTTC
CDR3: CASVVADAGSYGYTF

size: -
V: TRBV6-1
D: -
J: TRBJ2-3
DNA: TGTGCCAGCAGTGAACCCCGCCGGTCCCGGGGGGATACGCAGTATTTT
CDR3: CASSEPRRSRGDTQYF

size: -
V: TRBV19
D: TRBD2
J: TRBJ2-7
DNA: TGTGCCAGTAGTATGGGGAGGGGTTACGAGCAGTACTTC
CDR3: CASSMGRGYEQYF

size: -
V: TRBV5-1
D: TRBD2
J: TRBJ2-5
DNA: TGCGCCAGCAGCTTACCCAGCGGGGGGGTAAAAGAGACCCAGTACTTC
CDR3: CASSLPSGGVKETQYF

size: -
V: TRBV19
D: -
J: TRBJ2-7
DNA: TGTGCAGCGGGGACAGGCCGGGACGAGCAGTACTTC
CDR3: CAAGTGRDEQYF

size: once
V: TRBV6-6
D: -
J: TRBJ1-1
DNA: TGTGCCAGCAGCCGCCGACTGGAAGCTTTCTTT
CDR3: CASSRRLEAFF

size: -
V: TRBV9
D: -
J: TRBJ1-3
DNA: TGTGCCAGCAGCTTCGCGGGACTTCTAGGAAACACCATATATTTT
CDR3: CASSFAGLLGNTIYF

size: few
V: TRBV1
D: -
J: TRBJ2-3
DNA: TGCACCAGCGGACCAAGACTAGCGGGGGGGCGGTTCACAGATACGCAGTATTTT
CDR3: CTSGPRLAGGRFTDTQYF

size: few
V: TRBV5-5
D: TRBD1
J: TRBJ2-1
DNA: TGTGCCAGCAGCTTGAGACAGCCGGGACAGGGGTCGGTTTCCTACAATGAGCAGTTCTTC
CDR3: CASSLRQPGQGSVSYNEQFF

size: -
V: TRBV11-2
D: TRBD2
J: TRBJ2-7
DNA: TGTGCCAGCAGCGCCCGACTAGCGGACCTCAAGGACGAGCAGTACTTC
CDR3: CASSARLADLKDEQYF

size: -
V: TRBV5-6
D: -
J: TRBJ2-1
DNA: TGTGCCAGCAGCTTGGTGGAGGTCAATGAGCAGTTCTTC
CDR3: CASSLVEVNEQFF

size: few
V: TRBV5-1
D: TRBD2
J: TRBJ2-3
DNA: TGCGCCAGCAGCCCAGGACTAGCGGGGGCCCGCACAGATACGCAGTATTTT
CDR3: CASSPGLAGARTDTQYF

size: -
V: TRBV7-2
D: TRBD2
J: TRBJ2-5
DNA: TGTGCCAGCAGCTTAGTCTGGCGGGAGCAAGAGACCCAGTACTTC
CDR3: CASSLVWREQETQYF

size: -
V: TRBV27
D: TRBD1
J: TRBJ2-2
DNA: TGTGCCAGCAGACCAGGGACAGCGGAGACCGGGGAGCTGTTTTTT
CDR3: CASRPGTAETGELFF

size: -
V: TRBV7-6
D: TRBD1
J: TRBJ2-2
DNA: TGTGCCAGCAGCTCGCAAGACAGGGGGCAGACCGGGGAGCTGTTTTTT
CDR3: CASSSQDRGQTGELFF

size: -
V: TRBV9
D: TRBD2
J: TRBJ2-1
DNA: TGTGCCAGCAGCGTACAGCGGGAGGCCTACAATGAGCAGTTCTTC
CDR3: CASSVQREAYNEQFF

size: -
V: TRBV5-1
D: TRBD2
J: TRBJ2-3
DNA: TGCGCCAGCAGCTTGGTGACTAGCGGACCCACAGATACGCAGTATTTT
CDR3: CASSLVTSGPTDTQYF

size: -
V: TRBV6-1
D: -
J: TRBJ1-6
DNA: TGTGCCAGCAGTGAAGGGGGGTATGGTAATTCACCCCTCCACTTT
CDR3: CASSEGGYGNSPLHF

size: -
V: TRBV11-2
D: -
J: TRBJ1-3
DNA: TGTGCCAGCAGCTTAGATGGAGGGTACGGAAACACCATATATTTT
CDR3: CASSLDGGYGNTIYF

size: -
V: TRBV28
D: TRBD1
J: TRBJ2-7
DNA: TGTGCCAGCAGTGGACAGGGGTCCACCTACGAGCAGTACTTC
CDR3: CASSGQGSTYEQYF

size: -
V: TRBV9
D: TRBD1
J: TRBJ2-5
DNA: TGTGCCAGCAGCCCACAGGGGGAGACCCAGTACTTC
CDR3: CASSPQGETQYF

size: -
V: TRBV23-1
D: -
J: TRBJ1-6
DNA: TGCGCCAGCAGTCCTGGCTCACCCCTCCACTTT
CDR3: CASSPGSPLHF

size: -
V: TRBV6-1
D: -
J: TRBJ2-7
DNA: TGTGCCAGCAGTGGAAGTAGCGCCGTCGAGCAGTACTTC
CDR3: CASSGSSAVEQYF

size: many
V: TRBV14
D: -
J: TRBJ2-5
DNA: TGTGCCAGCAGCCAAGAAGTGGGGTACCAAGAGACCCAGTACTTC
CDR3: CASSQEVGYQETQYF

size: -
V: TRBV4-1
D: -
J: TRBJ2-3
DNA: TGCGCCAGCAGCCCCTCGAGGGCAGAAAGCACAGATACGCAGTATTTT
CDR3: CASSPSRAESTDTQYF

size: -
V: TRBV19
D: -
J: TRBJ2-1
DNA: TGTGCCAGTAGTATAAGGAACAGCCCCCTTTCCTACAATGAGCAGTTCTTC
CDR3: CASSIRNSPLSYNEQFF

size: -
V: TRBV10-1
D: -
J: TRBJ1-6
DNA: TGCGCCGGCAGTGATGGGGCCCCATGGGATTCACCCCTCCACTTT
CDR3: CAGSDGAPWDSPLHF

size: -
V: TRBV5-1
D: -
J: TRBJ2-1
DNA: TGCGCCAGCAGCTCGACCGGGACGGACTACAATGAGCAGTTCTTC
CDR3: CASSSTGTDYNEQFF

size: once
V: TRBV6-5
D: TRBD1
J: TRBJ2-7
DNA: TGTGCCAGCAGTGGACAGGGGTACGAGCAGTACTTC
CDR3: CASSGQGYEQYF

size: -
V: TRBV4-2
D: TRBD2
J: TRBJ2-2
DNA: TGTGCCAGCAGCCAAGTCTCCCTAGCGGTTTACACCGGGGAGCTGTTTTTT
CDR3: CASSQVSLAVYTGELFF

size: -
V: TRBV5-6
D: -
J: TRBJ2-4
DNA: TGTGCCAGCAGCTTGCGATTAAACGAACTAGCCAAAAACATTCAGTACTTC
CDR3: CASSLRLNELAKNIQYF

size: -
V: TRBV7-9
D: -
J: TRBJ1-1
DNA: TGTGCCAGCAGCTTAGGTTGGGGGGCGAGGGACACTGAAGCTTTCTTT
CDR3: CASSLGWGARDTEAFF

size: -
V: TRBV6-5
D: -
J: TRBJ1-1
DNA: TGTGCCAGCAGTCCCCCGGCGGGGAAGGCTGAAGCTTTCTTT
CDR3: CASSPPAGKAEAFF

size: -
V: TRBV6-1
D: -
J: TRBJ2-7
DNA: TGTGCCAGCACCCCTTGGGGGGTTACCTACGAGCAGTACTTC
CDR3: CASTPWGVTYEQYF

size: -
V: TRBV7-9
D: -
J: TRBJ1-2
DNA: TGTGCCAGCAGCTTCGACGCGGTAGCGGGAGGCTACACCTTC
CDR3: CASSFDAVAGGYTF

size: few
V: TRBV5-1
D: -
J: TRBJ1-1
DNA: TGCGCCAGCAGCTCTGTGTTGGGCACTGAAGCTTTCTTT
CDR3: CASSSVLGTEAFF

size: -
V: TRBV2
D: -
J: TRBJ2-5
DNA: TGTGCCAGCAGTGAAAGACTGCCCTCCAGGGAGACCCAGTACTTC
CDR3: CASSERLPSRETQYF

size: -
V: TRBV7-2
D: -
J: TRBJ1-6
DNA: TGTGCCAGCAGCTTAACAGGCAGCTCCTATAATTCACCCCTCCACTTT
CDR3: CASSLTGSSYNSPLHF

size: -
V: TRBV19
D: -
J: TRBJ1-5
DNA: TGTGCCAGTAGTAGTCAGGGCGGTCAGCCCCAGCATTTT
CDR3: CASSSQGGQPQHF

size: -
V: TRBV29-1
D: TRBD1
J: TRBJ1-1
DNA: TGCAGCGCTGCGGGACAGGGTGGCACTGAAGCTTTCTTT
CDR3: CSAAGQGGTEAFF

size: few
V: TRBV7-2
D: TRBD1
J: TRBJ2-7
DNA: TGTGCCAGCAGCCTGGGACAGGCCAACTACGAGCAGTACTTC
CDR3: CASSLGQANYEQYF

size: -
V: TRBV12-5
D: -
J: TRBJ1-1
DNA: TGTGCTAGTGCCCGCGAGGTGGGCACTGAAGCTTTCTTT
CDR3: CASAREVGTEAFF

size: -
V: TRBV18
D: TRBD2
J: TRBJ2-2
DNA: TGTGCCAGCTCACCAGTTGGGTGGACTAGCGGGGCGAACACCGGGGAGCTGTTTTTT
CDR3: CASSPVGWTSGANTGELFF